The 3 T cell receptor beta chains below come from one sample, sequenced in a study of beta chain features in type 1 diabetes. The whole isolated RNA underwent reverse transcription, so sequencing captured expressed TCRB transcripts. Libraries were prepared by immunoSEQ multiplex PCR; TCRdb keeps only in-frame clonotypes and omits some of them. The table has 500,000 to 700,000 clones, about 16% seen once; the top ten hold about 0.087%. The sequencing sample was made of naive CD4+ T cells from blood. The receptors shown here come from a man aged 18 to 35 in good health.

The chain employs TRBV30 and TRBJ2-7, with 10 bases aligning to TRBD1. This CDR3 contains 15 residues. Germline CDR1 is GTSNPN and CDR2 is SVGIG (reference sequence). V lost 1 base to trimming and J lost 3 bases; unmatched junction nucleotides: 6. The CDR3 here is CAWSGLGQGFYEQYF. The DNA of the CDR3 is TGTGCCTGGAGTGGCTTGGGACAGGGGTTCTACGAGCAGTACTTC.

The CDR3 DNA reads TGCGCCAGCAGCCAGCAGCGGGGATGGGCAGATACGCAGTATTTT. Its protein is CASSQQRGWADTQYF. The rearrangement joins TRBV4-1 to TRBJ2-3; 7 nucleotides match TRBD2. Germline assignment: CDR1 MGHRA and CDR2 YSYEKL. V dropped 3 bases and J dropped 4; count of bases not matched to a gene: 7. The CDR3 has 15 residues.

The chain recombines TRBV5-1 with TRBJ2-2; D ambiguous. The CDR3 is 15 residues long. V was shortened by 1 base and J by 1 base, with 8 bases between the two germline ends. The germline CDR1 and CDR2 sequences are SGHRS and YFSETQ. CDR3 sequence: CASSLRAGNTGELFF. In DNA form, the CDR3 reads TGCGCCAGCAGCTTGCGGGCAGGGAACACCGGGGAGCTGTTTTTT. Drawing the rest from reference TRBV5-1 and TRBJ2-2, the complete variable domain is KAGVTQTPRYLIKTRGQQVTLSCSPISGHRSVSWYQQTPGQGLQFLFEYFSETQRNKGNFPGRFSGRQFSNSRSEMNVSTLELGDSALYLCASSLRAGNTGELFFGEGSRLTVL.